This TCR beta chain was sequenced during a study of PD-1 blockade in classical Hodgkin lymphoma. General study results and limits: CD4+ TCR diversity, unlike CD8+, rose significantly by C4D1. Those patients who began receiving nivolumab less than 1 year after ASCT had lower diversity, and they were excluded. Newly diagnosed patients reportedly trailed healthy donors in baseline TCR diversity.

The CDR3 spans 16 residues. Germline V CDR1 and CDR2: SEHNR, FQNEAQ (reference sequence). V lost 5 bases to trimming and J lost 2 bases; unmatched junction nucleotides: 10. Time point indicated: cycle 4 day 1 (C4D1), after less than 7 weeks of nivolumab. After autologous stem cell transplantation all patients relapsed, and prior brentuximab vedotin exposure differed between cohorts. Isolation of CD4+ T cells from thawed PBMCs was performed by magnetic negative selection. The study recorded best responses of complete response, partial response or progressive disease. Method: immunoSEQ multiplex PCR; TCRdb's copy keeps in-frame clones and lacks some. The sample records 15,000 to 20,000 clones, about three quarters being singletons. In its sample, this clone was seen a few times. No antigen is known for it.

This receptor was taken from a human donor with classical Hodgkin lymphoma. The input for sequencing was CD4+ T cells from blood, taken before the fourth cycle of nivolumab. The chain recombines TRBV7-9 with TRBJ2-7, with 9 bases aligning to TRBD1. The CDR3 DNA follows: TGTGCCAGCAGCGCTCGACGGGACAGGGACACCTACGAGCAGTACGTC. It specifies CASSARRDRDTYEQYV.